Described below is a single TCR beta chain sequence and its context. The data belong to a study of blood T cells in healthy people across ages. The CDR3 spans 14 residues. V trimming: 10 bases; J trimming: 1 base; junction bases outside the gene matches: 9. Germline-derived CDR1 and CDR2 are MDHEN and SYDVKM. Combining a sample-barcoded 5' primer with a J-beta primer mix, a second PCR ran for roughly 6 to 12 cycles. Every single cDNA molecule received a tag from a template-switch adaptor with 12 random nucleotides. TCRdb re-analysed the 5' RACE reads in MiXCR, keeping a single row per CDR3 protein. The sample shows over 950,000 distinct CDR3 sequences, 51% of them seen only once.

The sample consisted of blood. The receptor comes from a woman aged 60-75 years in good health. The chain combines TRBV28 with TRBJ1-2; 7 positions match TRBD1. CDR3 in DNA: TGTGCCACCCGCGGGGACAGAGATAACTATGGCTACACCTTC. This gives the protein CATRGDRDNYGYTF.